This T cell receptor beta chain was recorded in a study of T cell repertoires in cytomegalovirus infection. Study-wide context: Indicated by public TCR beta signatures were CMV infection and matching HLA type. General observations from the study: The response measured ex vivo was dominated by TCR beta clonotypes (HLA-C-restricted and CMV-specific).

CDR3 length: 13 residues. Germline values: CDR1 SQVTM, CDR2 ANQGSEA. Deletions cut 7 bases from V and 4 bases from J, with 16 bases between. TCRdb re-derived calls from the reads in MiXCR, one entry per CDR3 protein. The sample yields about 260,000 distinct CDR3 sequences, around 13% seen once. As for this clonotype: What it binds is not known.

The chain links TRBV29-1 to TRBJ2-5; D perhaps matches TRBD2 (6 bases). The sequence was obtained from a human donor in good health (CMV status not recorded). Some clones in this sample may be carry-over from other donors' samples. The sample consisted of PBMCs. The CDR3 is CSAGGPGGETQYF. CDR3 DNA: TGCAGCGCTGGAGGGCCAGGTGGAGAGACCCAGTACTTC.